This TCR beta chain stems from a study of T cells in Graves' hyperthyroidism and ophthalmopathy. RNA transcripts yielded amplified TCR beta CDR3 regions. RT-PCR in the first round (using the HTBI primer set) targeted the TCR CDR3. MiXCR was run by TCRdb on the multiplex PCR reads, yielding one entry per CDR3 protein. The data hold hundreds of thousands of distinct CDR3 sequences, with less than 15% observed a single time. This clonotype was seen only a few times. CDR1 and CDR2 (germline): SGHTA, FQGNSA. V lost 5 bases and J lost 3; bases outside the gene matches: 10. The CDR3 spans 16 residues. The clonotype was recovered from a woman aged 18-30 years with Graves' hyperthyroidism. Material: blood. This chain connects TRBV7-2 to TRBJ1-2; 9 bases are a match to TRBD1. This CDR3 reads CASSETLGQGYYGYTF. The CDR3 DNA follows: TGTGCCAGCAGCGAGACCCTAGGACAGGGGTACTATGGCTACACCTTC.